The 29 T cell receptor beta chains listed next were all sequenced from one sample in a study of OX40 agonist ivuxolimab in advanced cancers. The method was the immunoSEQ multiplex PCR assay. TCRdb provides this immuneACCESS table in a form limited to in-frame rearrangements. Some clones are lacking; in checked studies, under half of them reflect an unresolved V gene, and why the rest are absent is not known. This sample holds roughly 120,000 clones; 80% to 95% were observed only once. The leading ten clones occupy about 0.81% of the sample. The source material was CD4+ or CD8+ T cells sorted from blood, sampled in a trial of the OX40 agonist ivuxolimab. Receptors were obtained from an adult with an advanced solid tumor such as melanoma, head and neck, liver or kidney cancer.

The J gene is TRBJ2-7, the V gene TRBV7-2; D not certain. Germline V gene sequence: CDR1 SGHTA, CDR2 FQGNSA. CDR3 size: 12 residues. V was cut by 5 bases and J by 5 bases, with 10 bases left in between. The CDR3 nucleotides are TGTGCCAGCAGCGCTCGCCGGGACGAGCAGTACTTC. This sequence encodes CASSARRDEQYF.

This chain joins TRBV5-1 and TRBJ1-1, with 8 positions matching TRBD1. The germline V gene encodes CDR1 SGHRS and CDR2 YFSETQ. V shed 4 bases and J 5 bases; nucleotides not matched to a gene: 7. The CDR3 extends over 14 amino acids. The CDR3 sequence: CASSKTGVSTEAFF. As DNA, the CDR3 is TGCGCCAGCAGCAAGACAGGGGTTTCGACTGAAGCTTTCTTT.

The chain recombines TRBV5-4 with TRBJ1-4, with TRBD1 as a possible D gene (6 bases). This CDR3 is 16 amino acids long. Trimming shortened V by 5 bases and J by 0 bases, and 14 bases separated the two germline ends. Germline V lookup: CDR1 SGHNT, CDR2 YYREEE (reference sequence). CDR3 sequence: CASSRMGAATNEKLFF. The CDR3 DNA sequence: TGTGCCAGCAGTAGGATGGGGGCGGCAACTAATGAAAAACTGTTTTTT.

V and J are TRBV7-2 and TRBJ2-7; the D gene is possibly TRBD2 (5 bases). With 7 bases removed from V and 0 bases from J, the gap between germline ends came to 13 bases. CDR1 and CDR2 from the germline V gene are SGHTA and FQGNSA. The CDR3 runs 14 residues. CDR3 amino acids: CASTFYGDSYEQYF. In nucleotides, the CDR3 is TGTGCCAGCACCTTTTACGGGGACTCCTACGAGCAGTACTTC.

This sequence joins TRBV28 and TRBJ1-5; 7 bases fit TRBD1. V gave up 5 bases and J gave up 4 bases; unmatched junction bases: 2. Germline V CDR1 and CDR2: MDHEN, SYDVKM. The CDR3 runs 13 residues. The DNA for the CDR3 is TGTGCCAGCAGTCCAGGGGGGAATCAGCCCCAGCATTTT. Translating gives CASSPGGNQPQHF.

This chain links TRBV28 with TRBJ1-1, with a possible D match to TRBD1 (6 bases). V lost 7 bases and J 7 bases, leaving 19 bases between the germline ends. CDR1 MDHEN and CDR2 SYDVKM come from the germline V gene. This CDR3 comprises 14 residues. The CDR3 sequence is CASKLRLDRGEAFF. The CDR3 DNA reads TGTGCCAGCAAACTCCGTCTGGACAGAGGTGAAGCTTTCTTT.

The chain joins TRBV2 to TRBJ2-1; D is undetermined. Germline V gene lookup returns CDR1 SNHLY and CDR2 FYNNEI. CDR3 size: 15 residues. The V end was cut by 10 bases, the J end by 6 bases, with 22 bases between. The CDR3, as DNA: TGTGCCACCCCTATCGGGTCCCCGAGTCCCAATGAGCAGTTCTTC. As protein: CATPIGSPSPNEQFF.

The CDR3 loop is CASSAPAPLNEQYF. CDR3 sequence (DNA): TGTGCCAGCAGCGCCCCCGCCCCCTTAAACGAGCAGTACTTC. The V and J genes are TRBV11-1 and TRBJ2-7, with D unclear. The V end was cut by 5 bases, the J end by 5 bases, with 16 bases between. The CDR3 runs 14 residues. Germline values: CDR1 SGHAT, CDR2 FQDESV (reference sequence).

The chain couples TRBV2 to TRBJ2-1, with 9 bases aligning to TRBD2. Per the germline V gene, CDR1 is SNHLY and CDR2 is FYNNEI. The CDR3 has 16 residues. With 10 bases clipped from V and 4 bases from J, the junction kept 14 bases outside the gene matches. The CDR3 region is CATLKGRTSVYNEQFF. Written as DNA, the CDR3 is TGTGCCACCCTAAAGGGAAGGACTAGCGTATACAATGAGCAGTTCTTC.

The CDR3 here is CASSRPGAANEKLFF. In DNA form, the CDR3 reads TGTGCCAGTAGTAGGCCCGGGGCAGCTAATGAAAAACTGTTTTTT. The V call is TRBV19, the J call TRBJ1-4, with a possible D match to TRBD1 (5 bases). From germline, CDR1 is LNHDA and CDR2 SQIVND (reference sequence). The germline V and J ends were trimmed by 4 bases and 3 bases, with 12 bases remaining between them. The CDR3 covers 15 residues.

This chain connects TRBV6-5 to TRBJ1-2; D remains unclear. V lost 4 bases, J lost 8 bases, and 8 bases lay in between. The germline V gene has CDR1 MNHEY and CDR2 SVGAGI. This CDR3 region has 11 residues. CDR3 nucleotides: TGTGCCAGCAGTTCCTCTAACGGCTACACCTTC. It translates to CASSSSNGYTF.

This clone was picked up one time. This rearrangement joins TRBV9 to TRBJ2-5; the D gene is possibly TRBD1 (6 bases). The J call may be in error: the DNA end matches TRBJ2-7 better. The CDR3 contains 14 residues. The germline V gene has CDR1 SGDLS and CDR2 YYNGEE. CDR3 in amino acids: CASSGGRGSYEQYF. CDR3 sequence (DNA): TGTGCCAGCAGCGGAGGCAGGGGCTCCTACGAGCAGTACTTC.

Of note for this clone: Other DNA sequences from this sample encode an identical CDR3 as well. The CDR3 reads CSVVGTGRMNTEAFF. The DNA of the CDR3 is TGCAGCGTTGTTGGCACGGGACGGATGAACACTGAAGCTTTCTTT. The chain links TRBV29-1 to TRBJ1-1; D might be TRBD1 (5 bases). The CDR3 covers 15 residues. V lost 4 bases, J lost 0 bases, and 15 bases lay in between. Germline CDR1 is SQVTM and CDR2 is ANQGSEA.

This clone appeared once. The rearrangement uses TRBV28 and TRBJ2-1; possible D gene TRBD2, 6 bases. Trimming shortened V by 5 bases and J by 0 bases, and 11 bases separated the two germline ends. CDR3 length: 15 amino acids. Germline values: CDR1 MDHEN, CDR2 SYDVKM. The CDR3 DNA follows: TGTGCCAGCAGTCCCACTAGCCGCTCCTACAATGAGCAGTTCTTC. Encoded protein: CASSPTSRSYNEQFF.

This sequence joins TRBV7-8 and TRBJ2-2; D is unresolved. The CDR3 sequence is 17 residues long. The germline V and J ends were trimmed by 0 bases and 0 bases, with 11 bases remaining between them. Per the germline V gene, CDR1 is SGHVS and CDR2 is FQNEAQ. The CDR3 loop reads CASSLAVFSANTGELFF. The CDR3 DNA sequence: TGTGCCAGCAGCTTAGCGGTATTCAGTGCGAACACCGGGGAGCTGTTTTTT.

The CDR3 DNA reads as TGCAGCGTCACCCCCCGGGACAGCTACACCTTC. This gives the protein CSVTPRDSYTF. This chain links TRBV29-1 with TRBJ1-2; a possible D gene is TRBD1 (6 bases). The CDR3 spans 11 residues. V dropped 6 bases and J dropped 9 bases, with 14 bases sitting between them. CDR1 SQVTM and CDR2 ANQGSEA come from the germline V gene.

This chain uses TRBV5-1 with TRBJ2-1; D is perhaps TRBD2 (5 bases). CDR1 is SGHRS and CDR2 is YFSETQ in the germline V gene. The CDR3 consists of 19 residues. Trimming pared 4 bases from V and 4 bases from J, leaving 27 bases between. CDR3 protein: CASSLPWGEDRVGYNEQFF. The DNA of the CDR3 is TGCGCCAGCAGCCTACCTTGGGGAGAGGACCGGGTAGGTTACAATGAGCAGTTCTTC.

The chain links TRBV28 to TRBJ2-1; D remains unclear. Looked up from germline, CDR1 is MDHEN and CDR2 is SYDVKM. V was shortened by 11 bases and J by 4 bases, with 9 bases between the two germline ends. There are 11 residues in the CDR3. The CDR3 protein is CASNGYNEQFF. The CDR3 DNA reads as TGTGCCTCTAACGGGTACAATGAGCAGTTCTTC.

The chain is built from TRBV15 and TRBJ2-5; possible D gene TRBD1, 6 bases. CDR3 size: 17 residues. From germline, CDR1 is LNHNV and CDR2 YYDKDF (reference sequence). Between the trimmed V and J ends, which lost 1 base and 6 bases, there was a span of 21 bases. The CDR3 bases are TGTGCCACCAGCAGAGCTCTCTTTCAGGGGCTCTTCAAGACCCAGTACTTC. Its translation: CATSRALFQGLFKTQYF.

The genes are TRBV11-1 and TRBJ1-2; D possibly corresponds to TRBD1 (5 bases). V dropped 5 bases and J dropped 2 bases, with 9 bases sitting between them. The CDR3 totals 13 residues. CDR1 and CDR2 (germline): SGHAT, FQDESV (reference sequence). The DNA for the CDR3 is TGTGCCAGCAGCCCCGACAGAAACTATGGCTACACCTTC. This gives the protein CASSPDRNYGYTF.

The genes are TRBV19 and TRBJ1-2; D uncertain. Germline values: CDR1 LNHDA, CDR2 SQIVND (reference sequence). The V end lost 4 bases, the J end lost 1 base, and 16 bases lay between the germline ends. The CDR3 is 16 residues long. The CDR3 is CASSTGWTSINYGYTF. In nucleotides, the CDR3 is TGTGCCAGTAGTACAGGATGGACTTCTATTAACTATGGCTACACCTTC.

This clone has a single count. This rearrangement joins TRBV2 to TRBJ2-7; 7 nucleotides agree with TRBD2. The CDR3 has 13 residues. Germline V gene sequence: CDR1 SNHLY, CDR2 FYNNEI. J gave up 6 bases and V 6 bases, and 8 bases lay outside the gene matches. CDR3 coding DNA: TGTGCCAGCAGACCTAGCGGACCCCTCGAGCAGTACTTC. Translated, it gives CASRPSGPLEQYF.

The CDR3 nucleotides are TGTGCCAGCAGCGCCCAAAATATACAGGCAGATACGCAGTATTTT. It specifies CASSAQNIQADTQYF. This chain uses TRBV9 with TRBJ2-3; TRBD1 might be the D (5 bases). Looked up from germline, CDR1 is SGDLS and CDR2 is YYNGEE. Trimming removed 3 bases at V and 4 bases at J, with 15 bases between. This CDR3 spans 15 amino acids.

The chain is built from TRBV28 and TRBJ1-4; perhaps TRBD1 as D (5 bases). The germline CDR1 and CDR2 sequences are MDHEN and SYDVKM. The CDR3 covers 12 residues. Trimming removed 6 bases from V and 8 bases from J, with 10 bases in between. The CDR3 DNA follows: TGTGCCAGCAGCGCCGGGGGGGAAAAACTGTTTTTT. It translates to CASSAGGEKLFF.

This sequence joins TRBV4-1 and TRBJ2-7; a weak D match, TRBD1 (5 bases). V lost 1 base and J lost 4, with 11 bases in between. There are 14 residues in the CDR3. Germline loops: CDR1 MGHRA, CDR2 YSYEKL. This chain's CDR3 is CASSQVLGRYEQYF. CDR3 nucleotides: TGCGCCAGCAGCCAAGTACTGGGGCGATACGAGCAGTACTTC.

V usage is TRBV27 and J usage is TRBJ1-1; 9 positions match TRBD1. V lost 5 bases and J lost 2; bases outside the gene matches: 9. This CDR3 comprises 16 residues. Germline values: CDR1 MNHEY, CDR2 SMNVEV (reference sequence). CDR3 protein: CASSPGQGRANTEAFF. The DNA for the CDR3 is TGTGCCAGCAGTCCGGGACAGGGCCGCGCCAACACTGAAGCTTTCTTT.

The rearrangement uses TRBV4-3 and TRBJ1-1; D may be TRBD1 (5 bases). CDR1 and CDR2 (germline): LGHNA, YSLEER. This CDR3 region has 16 residues. V lost 1 base, J lost 3 bases, and 15 bases lay in between. CDR3: CASSQVGGSRDTEAFF. CDR3 bases: TGCGCCAGCAGCCAAGTTGGGGGGTCCCGGGACACTGAAGCTTTCTTT.

The CDR3 DNA follows: TGTGCCAGCAGTGAAGTGGGCGGGGACGGCTACACCTTC. Translation: CASSEVGGDGYTF. The chain has TRBV6-1 and TRBJ1-2; TRBD1 might be the D (5 bases). CDR3 size: 13 residues. CDR1 and CDR2 from the germline V gene are MNHNS and SASEGT. V was shortened by 1 base and J by 8 bases, with 11 bases between the two germline ends.

This clone was found once. The chain links TRBV16 to TRBJ2-1; TRBD1 is a possible D gene (7 bases). The germline V and J ends were trimmed by 1 base and 6 bases, with 13 bases remaining between them. The CDR3 spans 15 residues. Germline V lookup: CDR1 KGHSY, CDR2 FQNENV. The CDR3, as DNA: TGTGCCAGCAGCCAATTCGACAGGGAGGTCAATGAGCAGTTCTTC. Its protein product is CASSQFDREVNEQFF.